The 4 T cell receptor beta chains listed next were all sequenced from one sample in a study of beta chain features in type 1 diabetes. The whole isolated RNA underwent reverse transcription, so sequencing captured expressed TCRB transcripts. Libraries were prepared by immunoSEQ multiplex PCR; TCRdb keeps only in-frame clonotypes and omits some of them. The data show about 220,000 clones, roughly a tenth seen once. The sequencing input was central memory CD4+ T cells from blood. These receptors were obtained from a man younger than 35 in good health.

This clone was detected a few times. J is TRBJ2-5 and V is TRBV30; D not certain. The CDR3 runs to 11 residues. Trimming left V 2 bases short and J 5 bases short, with 6 bases between. The V gene's germline CDR1 is GTSNPN and CDR2 SVGIG (reference sequence). The CDR3 is CAWSPSETQYF. Here the CDR3 DNA reads TGTGCCTGGAGTCCTTCGGAGACCCAGTACTTC.

This clone was observed a handful of times. This chain uses TRBV2 with TRBJ2-4; TRBD1 agrees at 11 bases. Germline CDR1 SNHLY, CDR2 FYNNEI. CDR3 size: 17 residues. V lost 6 bases to trimming and J lost 1 base; unmatched junction nucleotides: 8. As DNA, the CDR3 is TGTGCCAGCAGCCGAGGACAGGGGGCGCATGCCAAAAACATTCAGTACTTC. Translated: CASSRGQGAHAKNIQYF.

This clone was counted between two and nine times. This rearrangement joins TRBV29-1 to TRBJ1-1, with 10 nucleotides matching TRBD1. CDR3 size: 13 residues. Germline CDR1 and CDR2: SQVTM and ANQGSEA. Unmatched junction bases numbered 3, after V lost 5 bases and J lost 3 bases. CDR3 residues: CSVRTGGDTEAFF. Written as DNA, the CDR3 is TGCAGCGTTCGGACAGGGGGGGACACTGAAGCTTTCTTT.

This clone was seen only a few times. The chain has TRBV10-2 and TRBJ1-4; D ambiguous. There are 14 residues in the CDR3. With 6 bases removed from V and 8 bases from J, the gap between germline ends came to 16 bases. The germline CDR1 and CDR2 sequences are WSHSY and SAAADI. Written as DNA, the CDR3 is TGCGCCAGCAGCCCGGGAGGCGAGAGGGAAAAACTGTTTTTT. It is translated as CASSPGGEREKLFF.